This T cell receptor (beta chain) was found in a study of response to subunit inactivated influenza vaccine. Study-level findings and limits: T cells newly recruited by each seasonal influenza vaccination are few, the authors suggested.

The CDR3 is 18 residues long. The V segment lost 2 bases and the J segment 5 bases; nucleotides outside the gene matches: 16. CDR1 is SGHAT and CDR2 is FQDESV in the germline V gene (reference sequence). Comments on this clonotype: Antigen: not known.

MiXCR, applied by TCRdb to the RT-PCR reads, yields one record per CDR3 protein. The repertoire holds 450,000 to 500,000 distinct CDR3 sequences, approximately 9.9% seen once, with over 9.5% in the top ten. Sequencing was performed on PBMCs from blood, taken more than 35 days after vaccination. The clonotype comes from a man aged 45-65 years who received an inactivated influenza vaccine. The gene calls are TRBV11-1 and TRBJ2-5; 8 nucleotides match TRBD1. CDR3 sequence reads: CASSLSYGQGAPGETQYF. The CDR3 bases are TGTGCCAGCAGCTTATCGTACGGACAGGGCGCACCCGGGGAGACCCAGTACTTC. The whole variable domain, filled in from reference TRBV11-1 and TRBJ2-5, reads EAEVAQSPRYKITEKSQAVAFWCDPISGHATLYWYRQILGQGPELLVQFQDESVVDDSQLPKDRFSAERLKGVDSTLKIQPAELGDSAMYLCASSLSYGQGAPGETQYFGPGTRLLVL.